The 15 T cell receptor beta chains presented below share a single source sample, sequenced in a study of tumor and adjacent non-tumor tissue in lung cancer. This sample's RNA came from whole unsorted tissue. TCRbeta libraries were built with three rounds of nested PCR, modified from ARM-PCR. Each CDR3 protein is one row after TCRdb ran MiXCR on the multiplex PCR reads. The sample consists of just over 200,000 distinct CDR3 sequences, less than 80% of them appearing once. Sequenced material: lung tumor tissue. These receptor sequences come from a man in his sixties with non-small cell lung cancer.

The chain is built from TRBV6-2 or TRBV6-3 and TRBJ2-1; TRBD2 matches at 10 bases. V trimming: 4 bases; J trimming: 10 bases; junction bases outside the gene matches: 10. Per the germline V gene, CDR1 is MNHEY and CDR2 is SVGEGT. The CDR3 has 15 residues. DNA of the CDR3: TGTGCCAGCAGTTTCAGCGGGAGCGGGGGGGTGGAGCAGTTCTTC. Translated, it gives CASSFSGSGGVEQFF.

As regards this clonotype: With a much larger clone just one base away, this may be a read error. The genes are TRBV20-1 and TRBJ1-5; possible D gene TRBD1, 6 bases. The CDR3 sequence is 14 residues long. Germline V lookup: CDR1 DFQATT, CDR2 SNEGSKA (reference sequence). The CDR3: CSARGGAGNRPQHF. The DNA of the CDR3 is TGCAGTGCTAGAGGGGGGGCTGGCAATCGGCCCCAGCATTTT.

The table lists this clonotype with a few counts. A junction boundary mismatches the germline segment, possibly from a read error. The chain has TRBV28 and TRBJ1-6; the match to TRBD1 covers 8 bases. There are 15 residues in the CDR3. Germline CDR1 and CDR2: MDHEN and SYDVKM. For the CDR3, the DNA is TGTGCTAGCAGTCCACAGGACAGGGTTGCTTCACCCTTCCACTTT. Translation: CASSPQDRVASPFHF. Full variable domain (missing parts from reference TRBV28 and TRBJ1-6): DVKVTQSSRYLVKRTGEKVFLECVQDMDHENMFWYRQDPGLGLRLIYFSYDVKMKEKGDIPEGYSVSREKKERFSLILESASTNQTSMYLCASSPQDRVASPFHFGNGTRLTVT.

A remark on this clonotype: At one boundary the junction diverges from the germline segment, which might be a read error. The J gene is TRBJ1-2, the V gene TRBV11-2, with D possibly TRBD1 on 5 matching bases. The germline V gene encodes CDR1 SGHAT and CDR2 FQNNGV. The CDR3 loop spans 12 amino acids. The CDR3 is CTSSLLRGLFAF. The CDR3 DNA sequence: TGTACCAGTAGCTTATTACGGGGGTTATTCGCCTTC. Full variable domain (rest looked up from reference TRBV11-2 and TRBJ1-2): EAGVAQSPRYKIIEKRQSVAFWCNPISGHATLYWYQQILGQGPKLLIQFQNNGVVDDSQLPKDRFSAERLKGVDSTLKIQPAKLEDSAVYLCTSSLLRGLFAFGSGTRLTVV.

Notes on this clonotype: A much larger clone sits a single nucleotide away, making a read error possible. This chain uses TRBV20-1 with TRBJ2-7, with 7 nucleotides matching TRBD1. This CDR3 spans 15 amino acids. Germline trimming cut 5 bases from V and 3 bases from J; bases unmatched to any gene: 13. CDR1 and CDR2 (germline): DFQATT, SNEGSKA (reference sequence). The chain's CDR3 is CSAGFLDRWNYEQYF. The CDR3 DNA reads TGCAGTGCTGGGTTCCTGGACAGGTGGAACTACGAGCAGTACTTC.

The table lists this clonotype with many counts. The J gene is TRBJ2-4, the V gene TRBV5-6; D uncertain. The CDR3 consists of 16 residues. Trimming left V 0 bases short and J 8 bases short, with 18 bases between. Germline CDR1 SGHDT, CDR2 YYEEEE. The CDR3 DNA is TGTGCCAGCAGCTTGGTCTCGGGCCAACTGGCGGACATTCAGTACTTC. As protein: CASSLVSGQLADIQYF.

About this clonotype itself: This sequence may be a read error, since a much larger clone differs from it by one base. The V call is TRBV4-1, the J call TRBJ1-5, with 7 bases matching TRBD1. V lost 7 bases to trimming and J lost 4 bases; unmatched junction nucleotides: 7. The CDR3 spans 14 residues. Germline V gene sequence: CDR1 MGHRA, CDR2 YSYEKL. The CDR3 DNA is TGCGCCAGCATCACGGGACAGAATAATCAGCCCCAGCATTTT. This encodes CASITGQNNQPQHF.

Comment on this clonotype: One end of the junction does not line up with germline, which may come from a read error. The chain links TRBV5-5 to TRBJ1-2, with D possibly matching TRBD1 (5 bases). In germline, CDR1 is SGHKS, CDR2 YYEKEE (reference sequence). CDR3 length equals 17 residues. In DNA, the CDR3 is TGTGCCAGCAGCTTCTTGGACACTTTAATCTTGAACTATGGCTACATCTTC. It is translated as CASSFLDTLILNYGYIF.

Details on this clonotype: Relative to the germline gene, one junction end is altered; a read error may explain this. J is TRBJ2-5 and V is TRBV12-3 or TRBV12-4; D is possibly TRBD1 or TRBD2 (5 bases each). CDR3 length equals 17 residues. The CDR3 DNA follows: TGTGCCAGCAGTTTTCGACAGTTGAGGGGCGTCGGAGAGACCCAGCACTTC. Encoded protein: CASSFRQLRGVGETQHF.

This clonotype appeared a single time. V usage is TRBV20-1 and J usage is TRBJ2-3; 8 nucleotides match TRBD2. This CDR3 comprises 14 residues. From germline, CDR1 is DFQATT and CDR2 SNEGSKA (reference sequence). V shed 4 bases, J shed 6 bases, and the junction held 9 bases outside the gene matches. CDR3 protein: CSANLAGAGDTQYF. CDR3 sequence (DNA): TGCAGTGCTAACCTAGCGGGTGCGGGGGATACGCAGTATTTT.

This clonotype appeared a single time. An end of the junction differs from the germline gene, which may be a read error. The chain recombines TRBV6-5 with TRBJ1-1, with TRBD1 matching 7 bases. Germline V lookup: CDR1 MNHEY, CDR2 SVGAGI. The CDR3 length is 16 residues. CDR3 sequence (DNA): TGTGCCAGCAATTACGCTCAGGGGGGTTTCGGCACTGAAGCTTTCTTT. It encodes CASNYAQGGFGTEAFF.

Remarks on this clonotype: Germline and junction disagree at one end, which may indicate a read error. The CDR3 nucleotides are TGCAGTGATCGGCCCAGGGGGCTTACTGGGGCTAACGTCCTGACTTTC. As protein: CSDRPRGLTGANVLTF. The V gene is TRBV20-1, the J gene TRBJ2-6; 8 bases fit TRBD1. The CDR3 extends over 16 amino acids. Germline V gene data show CDR1 as DFQATT and CDR2 as SNEGSKA (reference sequence).

Comments on this clonotype: Just one base apart from a much larger clone, this may be a read error. The chain employs TRBV6-1 and TRBJ2-7; tentatively, D is TRBD1 (6 bases). This CDR3 spans 12 amino acids. Per the germline V gene, CDR1 is MNHNS and CDR2 is SASEGT. The CDR3 DNA reads TGTGCCAGCAGACCTACTCAGGGGAGATTCTTCTTC. It codes for CASRPTQGRFFF.

Regarding this clonotype: A much larger clone differs by one base, so this may be a read error. The V gene is TRBV20-1, the J gene TRBJ2-1; TRBD2 matches at 11 bases. The trim removed 5 bases at V and 4 bases at J, leaving 4 bases unmatched. Per the germline V gene, CDR1 is DFQATT and CDR2 is SNEGSKA (reference sequence). The CDR3 extends over 14 amino acids. This CDR3 reads CSAGTSGWYNEQFF. CDR3 sequence (DNA): TGCAGTGCTGGGACTAGCGGTTGGTACAATGAGCAGTTCTTC.

The rearrangement links TRBV29-1 to TRBJ1-4, with TRBD1 identical over 12 bases. CDR3 length: 17 amino acids. The V gene end was trimmed by 3 bases and the J gene end by 8 bases; junction bases not matched to a gene: 13. CDR1 is SQVTM and CDR2 is ANQGSEA in the germline V gene. The chain's CDR3 is CSVDPGTGGLVGEKLFF. CDR3 nucleotides: TGCAGCGTTGACCCCGGGACAGGGGGCCTCGTTGGGGAAAAACTGTTTTTT.